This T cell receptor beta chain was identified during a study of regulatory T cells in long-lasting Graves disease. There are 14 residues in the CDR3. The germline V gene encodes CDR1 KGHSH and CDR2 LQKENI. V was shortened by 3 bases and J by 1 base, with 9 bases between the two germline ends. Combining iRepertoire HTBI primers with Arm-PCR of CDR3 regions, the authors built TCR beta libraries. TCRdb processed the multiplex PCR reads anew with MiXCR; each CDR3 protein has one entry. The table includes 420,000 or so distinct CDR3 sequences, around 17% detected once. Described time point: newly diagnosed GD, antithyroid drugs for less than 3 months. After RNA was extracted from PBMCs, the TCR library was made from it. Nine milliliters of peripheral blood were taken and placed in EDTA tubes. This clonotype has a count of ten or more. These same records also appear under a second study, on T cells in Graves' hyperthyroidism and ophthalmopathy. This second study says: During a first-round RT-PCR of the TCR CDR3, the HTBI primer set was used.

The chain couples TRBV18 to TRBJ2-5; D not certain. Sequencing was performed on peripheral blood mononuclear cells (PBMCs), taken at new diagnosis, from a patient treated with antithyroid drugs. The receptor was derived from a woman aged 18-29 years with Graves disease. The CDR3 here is CASSPTTGQETQYF. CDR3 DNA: TGTGCCAGCTCACCGACAACTGGCCAAGAGACCCAGTACTTC.